The 3 T cell receptor beta chains reported below all come from one sample, sequenced in a study of Graves' ophthalmopathy and Graves' hyperthyroidism. As the template, RNA transcripts were used to amplify TCR beta CDR3 regions. Second-round multiplex PCR followed a first-round RT-PCR using HTBI primers. Via MiXCR, TCRdb re-called the multiplex PCR reads, giving one row per CDR3 protein. The profile shows 350,000 to 450,000 distinct CDR3 sequences, around a fifth of them singletons. Specimen: peripheral blood. The receptors originated from a young woman with stable Graves' hyperthyroidism.

In this sample, this clonotype turned up many times. The J gene is TRBJ1-1, the V gene TRBV18, with 8 bases identical to TRBD1. The CDR3 has 15 amino acids. V shed 5 bases, J shed 1 base, and the junction held 6 bases outside the gene matches. Germline CDR1 KGHSH, CDR2 LQKENI. The CDR3 loop is CASSYAGGGNTEAFF. CDR3 DNA: TGTGCCAGCTCATATGCAGGGGGCGGGAACACTGAAGCTTTCTTT.

This clonotype came up many times. This chain uses TRBV6-5 with TRBJ2-4; 9 bases are a match to TRBD1. The last part of the DNA fits TRBJ2-5 better; the J call may be wrong. This CDR3 spans 13 amino acids. Germline V gives CDR1 MNHEY, CDR2 SVGAGI. The CDR3 is CASNPTGGKTQYF. The CDR3 coding sequence is TGTGCCAGCAATCCGACAGGGGGAAAGACCCAGTACTTC.

Only a few counts were recorded for this clonotype. V usage is TRBV5-1 and J usage is TRBJ2-7; D is ambiguous. This CDR3 comprises 14 residues. Trimming removed 4 bases from V and 0 bases from J, with 11 bases in between. Germline V gene lookup returns CDR1 SGHRS and CDR2 YFSETQ. CDR3 amino acids: CASSLSTGSYEQYF. CDR3 sequence (DNA): TGCGCCAGCAGCCTATCAACCGGCTCCTACGAGCAGTACTTC. The full variable domain, with the rest looked up from reference TRBV5-1 and TRBJ2-7, is KAGVTQTPRYLIKTRGQQVTLSCSPISGHRSVSWYQQTPGQGLQFLFEYFSETQRNKGNFPGRFSGRQFSNSRSEMNVSTLELGDSALYLCASSLSTGSYEQYFGPGTRLTVT.